The 18 T cell receptor beta chains in this list originate from one sample, sequenced in a study of cytomegalovirus exposure and HLA in healthy donors. Researchers ran the PCR with 60 Vbeta and 13 Jbeta primers. Libraries were prepared by immunoSEQ multiplex PCR; TCRdb keeps only in-frame clonotypes and omits some of them. The top ten clones hold 3.8% of a sample with 200,000 to 250,000 clones, 60% to 80% of them seen once. Sequencing was performed on PBMCs. Receptors originate from a male donor in good health and CMV-seronegative.

The sample holds one count of this clone. The CDR3, as DNA: TGTGCCAGCAGGCTGGCCACGGGATCCTACGAGCAGTACTTC. Translating gives CASRLATGSYEQYF. The V and J genes are TRBV6-1 and TRBJ2-5; D is perhaps TRBD2 (5 bases). The end of the DNA fits TRBJ2-7 better, so the J call may be wrong. CDR3 length: 14 residues. CDR1 and CDR2 from the germline V gene are MNHNS and SASEGT.

Comments on this clone: Other DNA sequences in this sample translate to the same CDR3. The V call is TRBV5-6, the J call TRBJ2-2, with a tentative D call TRBD2 (6 bases). The germline V gene has CDR1 SGHDT and CDR2 YYEEEE. The CDR3 has 14 residues. V lost 4 bases, J lost 7 bases, and 14 bases lay in between. Here the CDR3 reads CASSELFGGGELFF. The CDR3 nucleotides are TGTGCCAGCAGCGAACTATTCGGGGGCGGGGAGCTGTTTTTT. Combining the CDR3 with reference TRBV5-6 and TRBJ2-2 gives the whole variable domain DAGVTQSPTHLIKTRGQQVTLRCSPKSGHDTVSWYQQALGQGPQFIFQYYEEEERQRGNFPDRFSGHQFPNYSSELNVNALLLGDSALYLCASSELFGGGELFFGEGSRLTVL.

The V and J genes are TRBV6-1 and TRBJ1-1; 7 nucleotides align to TRBD1. CDR1 is MNHNS and CDR2 is SASEGT in the germline V gene. The CDR3 has 15 residues. V trimming: 6 bases; J trimming: 5 bases; junction bases outside the gene matches: 12. DNA of the CDR3: TGTGCCAGCAGGGTTAAGGAGACAGGGATAACTGAAGCTTTCTTT. Protein product: CASRVKETGITEAFF.

The rearrangement joins TRBV7-9 to TRBJ2-7, with D possibly being TRBD1 (6 bases). CDR3 length equals 12 residues. Trimming stripped 3 bases from V and 5 bases from J, with 8 bases between. Germline lookup yields CDR1 SEHNR and CDR2 FQNEAQ (reference sequence). The chain's CDR3 is CASSLGQNEQYF. The CDR3 region has the DNA TGTGCCAGCAGCTTGGGACAAAACGAGCAGTACTTC.

This CDR3 is CASSPTSGRTHNEQFF. The CDR3 bases are TGTGCCAGCAGCCCGACTAGCGGGAGAACTCACAATGAGCAGTTCTTC. The rearrangement links TRBV7-9 to TRBJ2-1; 12 bases map to TRBD2. The CDR3 spans 16 residues. V lost 5 bases to trimming and J lost 5 bases; unmatched junction nucleotides: 7. The germline V gene encodes CDR1 SEHNR and CDR2 FQNEAQ (reference sequence).

This chain uses TRBV19 with TRBJ1-2; no definite D call. V dropped 3 bases and J dropped 8 bases, with 16 bases sitting between them. CDR3 length: 14 amino acids. CDR1 is LNHDA and CDR2 is SQIVND in the germline V gene (reference sequence). CDR3 protein: CASSITPSSSGYTF. The CDR3 DNA is TGTGCCAGTAGTATTACCCCGTCGAGTTCGGGCTACACCTTC.

This clone was seen more than once but under ten times. This sample also contains other DNA sequences that code for the same CDR3. The CDR3 DNA reads TGCGCCAGCAGCCAAGGGCAGGGGAACACTGAAGCTTTCTTT. Translated: CASSQGQGNTEAFF. The V call is TRBV4-1, the J call TRBJ1-1; D might be TRBD1 (5 bases). CDR3 length: 14 amino acids. Trimming removed 1 base from V and 1 base from J, with 7 bases in between. Germline V gene sequence: CDR1 MGHRA, CDR2 YSYEKL.

V and J are TRBV21-1 and TRBJ2-1; TRBD2 reflects the table's D call only, with no check against the DNA. TRBV21-1 is marked as a pseudogene. The CDR3 loop spans 17 amino acids. DNA of the CDR3: TGTGCCAGCAGCTGTAGGAGGGGCCCTTTATCCTACAATGAGCAGTTCTTC. Translated, it gives CASSCRRGPLSYNEQFF.

This rearrangement joins TRBV27 to TRBJ2-3, with 8 bases matching TRBD1. CDR3 length equals 17 residues. V trimming: 1 base; J trimming: 0 bases; junction bases outside the gene matches: 6. From germline, CDR1 is MNHEY and CDR2 SMNVEV (reference sequence). CDR3 in DNA: TGTGCCAGCAGTTTATTCGCCGGGACAGGAAGCACAGATACGCAGTATTTT. This encodes CASSLFAGTGSTDTQYF.

The V and J genes are TRBV28 and TRBJ2-5, with 7 bases lining up with TRBD1. Germline CDR1 MDHEN, CDR2 SYDVKM. This CDR3 comprises 13 residues. The trim removed 8 bases at V and 2 bases at J, leaving 5 bases unmatched. CDR3 protein: CASQGTDQETQYF. CDR3 coding DNA: TGTGCCAGCCAAGGGACAGATCAAGAGACCCAGTACTTC.

The chain couples TRBV6-5 to TRBJ2-7, with 8 positions matching TRBD2. The CDR3 has 16 residues. Trimming took 2 bases from V and 2 from J; bases not matched to a gene: 8. Germline V gives CDR1 MNHEY, CDR2 SVGAGI. The CDR3 is CASSYRSSGSTYEQYF. The CDR3, as DNA: TGTGCCAGCAGTTACCGGTCTAGCGGGTCCACCTACGAGCAGTACTTC.

V and J are TRBV28 and TRBJ2-1; 10 bases map to TRBD2. With 4 bases clipped from V and 0 bases from J, the junction kept 6 bases outside the gene matches. The CDR3 is 17 amino acids. Looked up from germline, CDR1 is MDHEN and CDR2 is SYDVKM. The CDR3 DNA reads as TGTGCCAGCAGTTCCTCCAGACTAGCGGGCTCCTACAATGAGCAGTTCTTC. It translates to CASSSSRLAGSYNEQFF.

The gene calls are TRBV29-1 and TRBJ2-5, with D hard to call. Trimming pared 7 bases from V and 2 bases from J, leaving 14 bases between. The V gene's germline CDR1 is SQVTM and CDR2 ANQGSEA. This CDR3 spans 13 amino acids. The CDR3, as DNA: TGCAGCGCCGAAATACAGATACAAGAGACCCAGTACTTC. Protein sequence: CSAEIQIQETQYF.

The CDR3 sequence: CASSPTSEETQYF. In DNA form, the CDR3 reads TGTGCCAGCAGCCCCACTAGCGAAGAGACCCAGTACTTC. The chain uses TRBV5-5 and TRBJ2-5; 7 bases align to TRBD2. From germline, CDR1 is SGHKS and CDR2 YYEKEE (reference sequence). The V and J ends lost 4 bases and 3 bases, in that order; junction bases with no gene match: 3. The CDR3 runs 13 residues.

The V gene is TRBV6-1, the J gene TRBJ1-5; D possibly corresponds to TRBD1 (6 bases). Germline V gene lookup returns CDR1 MNHNS and CDR2 SASEGT. This CDR3 spans 15 amino acids. V lost 1 base and J lost 2, with 9 bases in between. CDR3: CASSEVRTGNQPQHF. CDR3 bases: TGTGCCAGCAGTGAAGTGAGGACAGGCAATCAGCCCCAGCATTTT.

The chain joins TRBV10-3 to TRBJ2-7; 15 nucleotides match TRBD2. Germline V gives CDR1 ENHRY, CDR2 SYGVKD. The CDR3 has 16 residues. Unmatched junction bases numbered 4, after V lost 3 bases and J lost 4 bases. The CDR3 loop reads CAISDSGLAGGYEQYF. The CDR3 nucleotides read TGTGCCATCAGTGACTCGGGACTAGCGGGAGGTTACGAGCAGTACTTC.

This rearrangement joins TRBV10-2 to TRBJ1-2; D not certain. With 0 bases removed from V and 4 bases from J, the gap between germline ends came to 12 bases. This CDR3 comprises 15 residues. Germline CDR1 reads WSHSY; CDR2 reads SAAADI. The CDR3 here is CASSESIGWSYGYTF. CDR3 DNA: TGCGCCAGCAGTGAGTCGATCGGGTGGAGCTATGGCTACACCTTC.

This clone has just one count. The chain combines TRBV11-2 with TRBJ2-3; tentatively, D is TRBD1 (5 bases). Trimming cost V 5 bases and J 6 bases, with 12 bases left between them. This CDR3 comprises 13 residues. CDR1 is SGHAT, CDR2 FQNNGV, per germline. As DNA, the CDR3 is TGTGCCAGCAGCCGTGGCCCAGGGGATACGCAGTATTTT. As protein: CASSRGPGDTQYF.